This TCR beta chain appears in the sequencing data of a study of cytomegalovirus exposure and HLA in healthy donors. The study, taken as a whole, reports: In vitro work confirmed that a few CMV-associated chains recognize CMV antigens. The authors listed 164 TCR beta chains as cytomegalovirus-associated.

In the case of this clone: Its antigen is still unknown.

The CDR3 has 14 residues. Per the germline V gene, CDR1 is MGHRA and CDR2 is YSYEKL. V was clipped by 3 bases and J by 1 base, with 10 bases between them. The method was immunoSEQ multiplex PCR; TCRdb's version includes in-frame clones alone and lacks a portion of them. The repertoire has about 79,000 clones, more than 85% of them found once; the top ten carry 3.6%. The V and J genes are TRBV4-1 and TRBJ2-7; D is ambiguous. The sequence derives from a woman aged 25 to 39 in good health and CMV-seronegative. Sequenced material: PBMCs. CDR3 nucleotide sequence: TGCGCCAGCAGCCACCCCTTCGTTTCCTACGAGCAGTACTTC. Protein: CASSHPFVSYEQYF.